This TCR beta chain was captured by sequencing in a study of T cell responses to AZD1222 COVID-19 vaccine. Clones were read by immunoSEQ multiplex PCR, and TCRdb kept only the in-frame ones, dropping some. Counted here are some 75,000 clones, approximately 90% occurring once; the ten biggest clones make up approximately 11%. Material: peripheral blood, obtained on day 0 of AZD1222 vaccination. The receptor comes from an adult in good health.

CDR3: CASSQDSGANVLTF. CDR3 sequence (DNA): TGTGCCAGCAGCCAAGATTCAGGGGCCAACGTCCTGACTTTC. The chain couples TRBV3-1 (or the pseudogene TRBV3-2) to TRBJ2-6, with D unresolved. V lost 0 bases to trimming and J lost 4 bases, with 4 bases between them. Germline-derived CDR1 and CDR2 are LGHDT and YNNKEL (reference sequence). The CDR3 contains 14 residues.